A selection of T cell receptor beta chains follows, all from one sample in a study of Graves' ophthalmopathy and Graves' hyperthyroidism. TCRdb itself ran the multiplex PCR reads through MiXCR, one entry per CDR3 protein. The sample records about 740,000 distinct CDR3 sequences, about 44% being singletons. Input material: peripheral blood. Every receptor here comes from an adult man with Graves' ophthalmopathy. Both conserved end residues are part of each CDR3. The order of the fields is D gene, J gene, clone size, V gene, CDR3 DNA, CDR3 protein. A D gene is named only where the DNA matches it firmly. Not all rows give a size; the values are once, few, many and, for expanded clones, a class.

-,TRBJ1-3,-,TRBV28,TGTGCCAGCAGTTTCGGCCGGGGAACCTCTGGAAACACCATATATTTT,CASSFGRGTSGNTIYF
-,TRBJ1-2,-,TRBV10-3,TGTGCCATCAGTGGGCCTAATCCGGGACCGCGTGGCTACACCTTC,CAISGPNPGPRGYTF
TRBD1,TRBJ2-7,many,TRBV19,TGTGCCAGTAGTCCCGGGACAGGGGGCCACTCCTACGAGCAGTACTTC,CASSPGTGGHSYEQYF
TRBD1,TRBJ1-1,-,TRBV19,TGTGCCAGTAGTATTGGGGACAGGGGGCGGAACGGACCTGAAGCTTCCTTT,CASSIGDRGRNGPEASF
TRBD2,TRBJ2-7,-,TRBV2,TGTGCCAGCAGCCAGGGACTAGCGACGTCCTACGAGCAGTACTTC,CASSQGLATSYEQYF
TRBD1,TRBJ1-6,many,TRBV7-7,TGTGCTAGCAGCCGATACACCGGGACAGGGGATTCACCCCTCCACTTT,CASSRYTGTGDSPLHF
-,TRBJ2-7,-,TRBV7-9,TGTGCCAGCAGCCCCGGAGAGGGGACGCTCTACGAGCAGTACTTC,CASSPGEGTLYEQYF
TRBD2,TRBJ2-5,-,TRBV7-9,TGTGCCAGCAGTCCCTTGTGGGGGGGAGAGACCCAGTACTTC,CASSPLWGGETQYF
-,TRBJ1-6,-,TRBV7-9,TGTGCCAGCAGCCCAGGGTCTGGGTCACCCCTCCACTTT,CASSPGSGSPLHF
-,TRBJ1-2,-,TRBV20-1,TGCAGTGCTAGAACCCCGGGACAAGCCTATGGCTACACCTTC,CSARTPGQAYGYTF
-,TRBJ1-2,many,TRBV11-2,TGTGCCAGCAGCTCCGGGGCCTACTATGGCTACACCTTC,CASSSGAYYGYTF
-,TRBJ1-2,many,TRBV29-1,TGCAGCGTTGTTTCAGGGGTTTATGGCTACACCTTC,CSVVSGVYGYTF
TRBD1,TRBJ1-2,few,TRBV10-3,TGTGCCGCCAGGGGGACAGGGTCGGGTGGCTACACCTTC,CAARGTGSGGYTF
-,TRBJ2-5,few,TRBV7-9,TGTGCCAGCAGCTTAGCGCTAGGGAGCGTGGCAGCACACCAAGAGACCCAGTACTTC,CASSLALGSVAAHQETQYF
-,TRBJ2-7,-,TRBV20-1,TGCAGTGCTAGAGACGCGGGGCTAGGGGACTACGAGCAGTACTTC,CSARDAGLGDYEQYF
-,TRBJ1-1,-,TRBV10-2,TGCGCCAGCAGTGAGTCGCTGGCTGCCCTCGAAGCTTTCTTT,CASSESLAALEAFF
TRBD1,TRBJ1-1,-,TRBV29-1,TGCAGCGTCAGGGACAGGAAGAACACTGAAGCTTTCTTT,CSVRDRKNTEAFF
-,TRBJ1-1,few,TRBV20-1,TGCAGTGCTAGAGAGCCGGGGGCTGAAGCTTTCTTT,CSAREPGAEAFF
TRBD2,TRBJ2-5,-,TRBV10-3,TGTGCCCCGAGACTAGCGGATCCCAACCAAGAGACCCAGTACTTC,CAPRLADPNQETQYF
-,TRBJ1-3,many,TRBV9,TGTGCCAGCAGCGTAGAAGGCAGGGGAAGAAACACCATATATTTT,CASSVEGRGRNTIYF
-,TRBJ1-2,few,TRBV4-3,TGCGCCAGCAGTTCTACCCGACGGGCGGGGGGCTACACCTTC,CASSSTRRAGGYTF
-,TRBJ2-5,few,TRBV7-7,TGTGCTAGCAGCTCAGAGGTCCCGGAGACCCAGTACTTC,CASSSEVPETQYF
TRBD1,TRBJ2-3,few,TRBV29-1,TGCAGCGTTGAAAAAGACAGGGTGTCCGATACGCAGTATTTT,CSVEKDRVSDTQYF
-,TRBJ2-5,few,TRBV7-3,TGTGCCAGCAGCTTAAACATGAAAGAGACCCAGTACTTC,CASSLNMKETQYF
-,TRBJ1-2,-,TRBV5-4,TGCGCCAGCAGCCCTGGTTCATATCTCTCGAATAGCTATGGCTACACCTTC,CASSPGSYLSNSYGYTF
-,TRBJ2-2,-,TRBV25-1,TGTGCCAGCTTGGCTGTTGACGGGGAGCTGTTTTTT,CASLAVDGELFF
-,TRBJ1-2,-,TRBV2,TGTGCCATCAGGACGGATTCTAACTATGGCTACACCTTC,CAIRTDSNYGYTF
TRBD2,TRBJ2-2,many,TRBV29-1,TGCAGCGTTACTAGCGGGAACACCGGGGAGCTGTTTTTT,CSVTSGNTGELFF
-,TRBJ2-5,-,TRBV12-3/TRBV12-4,TGTGCCAGCAGCCCTCTACTAGGGGGGGGTGGTGAGACCCAGTACTTC,CASSPLLGGGGETQYF
-,TRBJ2-6,many,TRBV7-2,TGTGCCAGCACCAAAGGCCAGGGCTCTCGTGGGGCCAACGTCCTGACTTTC,CASTKGQGSRGANVLTF
TRBD1,TRBJ1-1,-,TRBV24-1,TGTGCCACCAGTGAACACCGGGACAGGGAACTAGGTGGTCTATTGAACACTGAAGCTTTCTTT,CATSEHRDRELGGLLNTEAFF
-,TRBJ1-2,-,TRBV20-1,TGCAGTGCTCTCTTCGCGGGAGGGGACTATGGCTACACCTTC,CSALFAGGDYGYTF
-,TRBJ1-2,many,TRBV2,TGTGCCAGCAGTGTGGCAGGGGCTGATCATGGCTACACCTTC,CASSVAGADHGYTF
-,TRBJ2-2,-,TRBV19,TGTGCCAGTAGTGTCAGGACCAACACCGGGGAGCTGTTTTTT,CASSVRTNTGELFF
-,TRBJ1-2,-,TRBV7-9,TGTGCCAGCAGCGTTGAGGACAAGCGCTATGGCTACACCTTC,CASSVEDKRYGYTF
TRBD1,TRBJ2-5,-,TRBV11-2,TGTGCCAGCAGCATAACAGGGGGCCCGGAGACCCAGTACTTC,CASSITGGPETQYF